A selection of T cell receptor beta chains follows, all from one sample in a study of T cell repertoires in cytomegalovirus infection. TCRdb reanalysed the reads using MiXCR and keeps one entry per CDR3 protein. The sample has about 740,000 distinct CDR3 sequences; 35% to 45% are singletons. Sequencing was done on a sample of PBMCs. The origin of the receptors is a human donor in good health (CMV status not recorded). Some clones in this sample may be carry-over from other donors' samples. Each CDR3 is given with its conserved first and last residue. The D gene is left open where the match is weak. The size entry is marked missing in some rows and otherwise reads once, few, many or a size class.

CDR3nt: TGTGCCAGTAGTATCGCCAGGGCTGGATATGGCTACACCTTC
CDR3aa: CASSIARAGYGYTF
len: 14
j_gene: TRBJ1-2
v_gene: TRBV19
d_gene: -
abundance: -

CDR3nt: TGTGCCAGCAGCTTAGGGATGACATCCCGCCCGGGGGGAAGCGAAAAACTGTTTTTT
CDR3aa: CASSLGMTSRPGGSEKLFF
len: 19
j_gene: TRBJ1-4
v_gene: TRBV7-2
d_gene: -
abundance: few

CDR3nt: TGTGCCAGCAGCGCCACAGGTAGCTCCTACAATGAGCAGTTCTTC
CDR3aa: CASSATGSSYNEQFF
len: 15
j_gene: TRBJ2-1
v_gene: TRBV7-9
d_gene: -
abundance: many

CDR3nt: TGTGCCACCAGCAAGCCGGGCACACAGAGCATGGGCACTGAAGCTTTCTTT
CDR3aa: CATSKPGTQSMGTEAFF
len: 17
j_gene: TRBJ1-1
v_gene: TRBV15
d_gene: -
abundance: few

CDR3nt: TGTGCCAGCAGCTTAGAACGCAGCACCGGGACTAGCGGGGGCGAGCAGTACTTC
CDR3aa: CASSLERSTGTSGGEQYF
len: 18
j_gene: TRBJ2-7
v_gene: TRBV5-6
d_gene: TRBD2
abundance: few

CDR3nt: TGTGCCAGCAGCTTAGCTAGCGGGAGGACTTACGAGCAGTACTTC
CDR3aa: CASSLASGRTYEQYF
len: 15
j_gene: TRBJ2-7
v_gene: TRBV7-2
d_gene: TRBD2
abundance: many

CDR3nt: TGTGCCAGCAGCTTCCACGGGACAGGGGAAAAACTGTTTTTT
CDR3aa: CASSFHGTGEKLFF
len: 14
j_gene: TRBJ1-4
v_gene: TRBV5-4
d_gene: TRBD1
abundance: few

CDR3nt: TGTGCCAGCAGTTACCGAGGGGACAGACGCACAGATACGCAGTATTTT
CDR3aa: CASSYRGDRRTDTQYF
len: 16
j_gene: TRBJ2-3
v_gene: TRBV6-5
d_gene: TRBD1
abundance: -

CDR3nt: TGTGCCAGCAGCGGACTGCGCCAAGAGACCCAGTACTTC
CDR3aa: CASSGLRQETQYF
len: 13
j_gene: TRBJ2-5
v_gene: TRBV7-8
d_gene: -
abundance: many

CDR3nt: TGCGCCAGCAGTCAATCGAGGGGACAGGGCGGTGAAAAACTGTTTTTT
CDR3aa: CASSQSRGQGGEKLFF
len: 16
j_gene: TRBJ1-4
v_gene: TRBV23-1
d_gene: TRBD1
abundance: -

CDR3nt: TGTGCCAGTAGTCTTCAACTACAGGTAATGAACACTGAAGCTTTCTTT
CDR3aa: CASSLQLQVMNTEAFF
len: 16
j_gene: TRBJ1-1
v_gene: TRBV19
d_gene: -
abundance: -

CDR3nt: TGCGCCAGCAGCCAAGATCAGGGGCGGACAGCTTTCTTT
CDR3aa: CASSQDQGRTAFF
len: 13
j_gene: TRBJ1-1
v_gene: TRBV4-1
d_gene: -
abundance: -

CDR3nt: TGTGCCAGCAGTCCCGTAGTAGCGGGAGACCAGTACTTC
CDR3aa: CASSPVVAGDQYF
len: 13
j_gene: TRBJ2-7
v_gene: TRBV6-6
d_gene: TRBD2
abundance: few

CDR3nt: TGTGCCAGCAGTTACTCGATCACCCCCGGGACAGGGATGTTTGAGGGGACCCAGTACTTC
CDR3aa: CASSYSITPGTGMFEGTQYF
len: 20
j_gene: TRBJ2-5
v_gene: TRBV6-5
d_gene: TRBD1
abundance: -

CDR3nt: TGTGCCAGCAGCTTCGGGACTAGCGGGAGGGCGAGGGATACGCAGTATTTT
CDR3aa: CASSFGTSGRARDTQYF
len: 17
j_gene: TRBJ2-3
v_gene: TRBV7-8
d_gene: TRBD2
abundance: -

CDR3nt: TGTGCCATCAAGAAGGTGTCCACCGGGGAGCTGTTTTTT
CDR3aa: CAIKKVSTGELFF
len: 13
j_gene: TRBJ2-2
v_gene: TRBV10-3
d_gene: -
abundance: few

CDR3nt: TGTGCCAGCTTTGGGCGGGAGGCGGCCTCCTACAATGAGCAGTTCTTC
CDR3aa: CASFGREAASYNEQFF
len: 16
j_gene: TRBJ2-1
v_gene: TRBV6-5
d_gene: TRBD2
abundance: once

CDR3nt: TGTGCCAGCAGCCCTCGACCCGGGTGGTCCTACAATGAGCAGTTCTTC
CDR3aa: CASSPRPGWSYNEQFF
len: 16
j_gene: TRBJ2-1
v_gene: TRBV28
d_gene: -
abundance: -

CDR3nt: TGCGCCAGCAGCCAAGACGGCCGGGCCTATTCACCCCTCCACTTT
CDR3aa: CASSQDGRAYSPLHF
len: 15
j_gene: TRBJ1-6
v_gene: TRBV4-1
d_gene: -
abundance: few

CDR3nt: TGTGCCAACCACGATGGTGGGGGTCTGGGCTACACCTTC
CDR3aa: CANHDGGGLGYTF
len: 13
j_gene: TRBJ1-2
v_gene: TRBV2
d_gene: -
abundance: -

CDR3nt: TGTGCCAGCAGTTCGGACATACCGAACACCGGGGAGCTGTTTTTT
CDR3aa: CASSSDIPNTGELFF
len: 15
j_gene: TRBJ2-2
v_gene: TRBV28
d_gene: -
abundance: few

CDR3nt: TGCGCCAGCAGCCTCCTAGCGGGGCGCCTATCCTACGAGCAGTACTTC
CDR3aa: CASSLLAGRLSYEQYF
len: 16
j_gene: TRBJ2-7
v_gene: TRBV4-3
d_gene: TRBD2
abundance: -

CDR3nt: TGTGCCAGCAGTTTCCGGGACAGGGTTGAAAGGCAGCCCCAGCATTTT
CDR3aa: CASSFRDRVERQPQHF
len: 16
j_gene: TRBJ1-5
v_gene: TRBV5-8
d_gene: TRBD1
abundance: -

CDR3nt: TGTGCCAGCAGCCGACTAGCGGGAGACGGGGAGCTGTTTTTT
CDR3aa: CASSRLAGDGELFF
len: 14
j_gene: TRBJ2-2
v_gene: TRBV7-9
d_gene: TRBD2
abundance: -

CDR3nt: TGTGCCAGCAGTGAAAGATACCGAGGCTCTGGCTACACCTTC
CDR3aa: CASSERYRGSGYTF
len: 14
j_gene: TRBJ1-2
v_gene: TRBV2
d_gene: -
abundance: -

CDR3nt: TGTGCCAGCAGCGAAACAGGGCCGGTTGGAGGCTACACCTTC
CDR3aa: CASSETGPVGGYTF
len: 14
j_gene: TRBJ1-2
v_gene: TRBV2
d_gene: -
abundance: -

CDR3nt: TGTGCCAGCAGCCAACCCGGGACAGCCTCCTACGAGCAGTACTTC
CDR3aa: CASSQPGTASYEQYF
len: 15
j_gene: TRBJ2-7
v_gene: TRBV7-6
d_gene: TRBD1
abundance: -

CDR3nt: TGTGCCAGCAGTGCAGTCACAGGGGCTGGGGCCAACGTCCTGACTTTC
CDR3aa: CASSAVTGAGANVLTF
len: 16
j_gene: TRBJ2-6
v_gene: TRBV27
d_gene: TRBD1
abundance: -

CDR3nt: TGTGCCAGCAAAAGCCAGGGACAGCGCGGAGAGCAGTACTTC
CDR3aa: CASKSQGQRGEQYF
len: 14
j_gene: TRBJ2-7
v_gene: TRBV6-2/TRBV6-3
d_gene: TRBD1
abundance: -

CDR3nt: TGTGCCAGCAGGCAGGACAGGGGATCGGGTTACAATGAGCAGTTCTTC
CDR3aa: CASRQDRGSGYNEQFF
len: 16
j_gene: TRBJ2-1
v_gene: TRBV2
d_gene: TRBD1
abundance: -

CDR3nt: TGTGCCAGGAGCCAAGAAACCCGGGGGTTTTACGAGCAGTACTTC
CDR3aa: CARSQETRGFYEQYF
len: 15
j_gene: TRBJ2-7
v_gene: TRBV14
d_gene: -
abundance: -

CDR3nt: TGTGCCAGCAGTCCCCACGGGAGCTCCTATAATTCACCCCTCCACTTT
CDR3aa: CASSPHGSSYNSPLHF
len: 16
j_gene: TRBJ1-6
v_gene: TRBV28
d_gene: -
abundance: -

CDR3nt: TGTGCCAGCAGTTTAGTGGCTAGCGGGAGTCTCGAGCAGTACTTC
CDR3aa: CASSLVASGSLEQYF
len: 15
j_gene: TRBJ2-7
v_gene: TRBV27
d_gene: TRBD2
abundance: once

CDR3nt: TGTGCCAGCAGAAAAGACACATTCCCAAACTATGGCTACACCTTC
CDR3aa: CASRKDTFPNYGYTF
len: 15
j_gene: TRBJ1-2
v_gene: TRBV9
d_gene: -
abundance: -

CDR3nt: TGTGCCAGCAGTGAGGACTCAGATACGCAGTATTTT
CDR3aa: CASSEDSDTQYF
len: 12
j_gene: TRBJ2-3
v_gene: TRBV2
d_gene: -
abundance: once

CDR3nt: TGTGCCAGCAGCTGTTCTAGAGGGAGGGCCGGCACCGGGGAGCTGTTTTTT
CDR3aa: CASSCSRGRAGTGELFF
len: 17
j_gene: TRBJ2-2
v_gene: TRBV7-2
d_gene: TRBD2
abundance: -

CDR3nt: TGTGCCAGCAGTTTGCCGCTCATTAGCGAGCAGTACTTC
CDR3aa: CASSLPLISEQYF
len: 13
j_gene: TRBJ2-7
v_gene: TRBV28
d_gene: -
abundance: few

CDR3nt: TGTGCCAGCAGCTTAGCCCCCCGGGCCGAGCAGTACTTC
CDR3aa: CASSLAPRAEQYF
len: 13
j_gene: TRBJ2-7
v_gene: TRBV7-6
d_gene: -
abundance: -

CDR3nt: TGTGCCAGCGGCACTATGGGGGCTGGGGCCAACGTCCTGACTTTC
CDR3aa: CASGTMGAGANVLTF
len: 15
j_gene: TRBJ2-6
v_gene: TRBV7-9
d_gene: -
abundance: -

CDR3nt: TGTGCCAGCAGCGGAACAGGGTCTAGCACTTCACCCCTCCACTTT
CDR3aa: CASSGTGSSTSPLHF
len: 15
j_gene: TRBJ1-6
v_gene: TRBV6-8
d_gene: -
abundance: -

CDR3nt: TGTGCCAGCAGTGAGGGGGCTAGCGCTTCCTACGAGCAGTACTTC
CDR3aa: CASSEGASASYEQYF
len: 15
j_gene: TRBJ2-7
v_gene: TRBV2
d_gene: -
abundance: -

CDR3nt: TGTGCCAGTGACGTCGTGGGACAGGGGGCCGGTGAAGCTTTCTTT
CDR3aa: CASDVVGQGAGEAFF
len: 15
j_gene: TRBJ1-1
v_gene: TRBV28
d_gene: TRBD1
abundance: few

CDR3nt: TGCAGCGTTGTTGCTCTGCTTCAAGAGACCCAGTACTTC
CDR3aa: CSVVALLQETQYF
len: 13
j_gene: TRBJ2-5
v_gene: TRBV29-1
d_gene: -
abundance: few

CDR3nt: TGTGCCAGCAGTTACTATGGGGGTCCTACCTACGAGCAGTACTTC
CDR3aa: CASSYYGGPTYEQYF
len: 15
j_gene: TRBJ2-7
v_gene: TRBV6-2/TRBV6-3
d_gene: -
abundance: -

CDR3nt: TGTGCCAGCTCACGTCAAACCAACAGGGGGCTGAATCAGCCCCAGCATTTT
CDR3aa: CASSRQTNRGLNQPQHF
len: 17
j_gene: TRBJ1-5
v_gene: TRBV18
d_gene: TRBD1
abundance: -

CDR3nt: TGTGCCATCAGTGATCTGGGACAGGGGAGTGATAATGAGCAGTTCTTC
CDR3aa: CAISDLGQGSDNEQFF
len: 16
j_gene: TRBJ2-1
v_gene: TRBV10-3
d_gene: TRBD1
abundance: few

CDR3nt: TGTGCCAGTAGTATAGTTAGGGGGTCAACTCAAGAGACCCAGTACTTC
CDR3aa: CASSIVRGSTQETQYF
len: 16
j_gene: TRBJ2-5
v_gene: TRBV19
d_gene: -
abundance: few

CDR3nt: TGTGCCAGCAGCCAAGGGGGGCGGGGGGGCACAGATACGCAGTATTTT
CDR3aa: CASSQGGRGGTDTQYF
len: 16
j_gene: TRBJ2-3
v_gene: TRBV4-2
d_gene: TRBD2
abundance: few

CDR3nt: TGTGCCAGCAGCTTAGATCCGGGCCTTCAGCCCCAGCATTTT
CDR3aa: CASSLDPGLQPQHF
len: 14
j_gene: TRBJ1-5
v_gene: TRBV7-2
d_gene: -
abundance: many

CDR3nt: TGCAGTGCTTATGGTCCGCTCGAGTGGGGTGGCTACACCTTC
CDR3aa: CSAYGPLEWGGYTF
len: 14
j_gene: TRBJ1-2
v_gene: TRBV20-1
d_gene: -
abundance: once

CDR3nt: TGTGCCAGCAGGTCTTGGCTAGCTGGGGTGAATGCTGAAGCTTTCTTT
CDR3aa: CASRSWLAGVNAEAFF
len: 16
j_gene: TRBJ1-1
v_gene: TRBV28
d_gene: -
abundance: few

CDR3nt: TGTGCCAGCAGCTCGAACCCGGGGGACGATGAGCAGTTCTTC
CDR3aa: CASSSNPGDDEQFF
len: 14
j_gene: TRBJ2-1
v_gene: TRBV7-6
d_gene: -
abundance: few

CDR3nt: TGTGCCAGCAGTTTGGCAGGGACGAAGTACGGGAGCAATCAGCCCCAGCATTTT
CDR3aa: CASSLAGTKYGSNQPQHF
len: 18
j_gene: TRBJ1-5
v_gene: TRBV12-3/TRBV12-4
d_gene: -
abundance: few